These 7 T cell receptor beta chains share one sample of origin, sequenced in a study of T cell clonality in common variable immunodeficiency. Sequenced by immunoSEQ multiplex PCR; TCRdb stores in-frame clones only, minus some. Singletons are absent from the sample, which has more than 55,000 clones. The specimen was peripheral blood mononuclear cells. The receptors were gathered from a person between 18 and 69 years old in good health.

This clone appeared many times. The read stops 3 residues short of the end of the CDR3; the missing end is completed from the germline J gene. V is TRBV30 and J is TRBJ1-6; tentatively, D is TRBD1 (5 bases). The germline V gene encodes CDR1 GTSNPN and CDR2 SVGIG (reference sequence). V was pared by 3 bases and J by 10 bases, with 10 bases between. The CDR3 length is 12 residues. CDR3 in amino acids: CAWSRERSPLHF. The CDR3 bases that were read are TGTGCCTGGAGCAGGGAAAGGTCACCC.

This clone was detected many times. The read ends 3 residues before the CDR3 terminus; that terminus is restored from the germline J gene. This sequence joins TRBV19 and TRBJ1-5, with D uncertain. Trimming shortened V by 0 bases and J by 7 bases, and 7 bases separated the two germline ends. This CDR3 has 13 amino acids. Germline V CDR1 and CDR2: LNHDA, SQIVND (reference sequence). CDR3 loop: CASSIDARQPQHF. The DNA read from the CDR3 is TGTGCCAGTAGTATAGATGCGCGACAGCCC.

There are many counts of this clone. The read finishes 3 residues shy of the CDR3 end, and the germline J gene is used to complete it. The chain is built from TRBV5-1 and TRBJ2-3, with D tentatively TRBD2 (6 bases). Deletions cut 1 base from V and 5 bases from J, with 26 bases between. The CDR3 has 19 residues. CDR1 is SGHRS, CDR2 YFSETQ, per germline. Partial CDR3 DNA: TGCGCCAGCAGCTTGAAACCCCCGCAGGGCTGGTCGGGGGAAGATACG. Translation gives CASSLKPPQGWSGEDT. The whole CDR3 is CASSLKPPQGWSGEDTQYF.

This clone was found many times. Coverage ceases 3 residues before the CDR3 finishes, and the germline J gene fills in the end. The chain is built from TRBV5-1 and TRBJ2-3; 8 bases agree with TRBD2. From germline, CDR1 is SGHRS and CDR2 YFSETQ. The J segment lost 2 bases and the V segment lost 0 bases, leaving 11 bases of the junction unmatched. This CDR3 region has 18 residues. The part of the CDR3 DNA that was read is TGCGCCAGCAGCTTGGGGCTAGCGGGTCAACCGAACACAGATACG. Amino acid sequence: CASSLGLAGQPNTDT. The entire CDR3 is CASSLGLAGQPNTDTQYF.

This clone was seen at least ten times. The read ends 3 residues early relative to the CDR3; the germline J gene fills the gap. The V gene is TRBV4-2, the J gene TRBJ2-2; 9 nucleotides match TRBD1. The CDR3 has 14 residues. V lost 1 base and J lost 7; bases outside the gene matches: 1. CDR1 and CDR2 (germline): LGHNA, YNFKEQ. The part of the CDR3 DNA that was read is TGTGCCAGCAGCCAAGGACAGGGGGACGGGGAG. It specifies CASSQGQGDGE. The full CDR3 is CASSQGQGDGELFF.

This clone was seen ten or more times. CDR3 sequence: CSAPRRQGPHNEQFF. Incomplete CDR3 DNA: TGCAGTGCTCCCCGCCGGCAGGGGCCCCACAATGAG. The chain is built from TRBV20-1 and TRBJ2-1, with a tentative D call TRBD1 (6 bases). The read terminates 3 residues ahead of where the CDR3 ends, so the germline J gene completes it. CDR1 DFQATT and CDR2 SNEGSKA come from the germline V gene (reference sequence). Trimming stripped 5 bases from V and 5 bases from J, with 19 bases between. This CDR3 comprises 15 residues.

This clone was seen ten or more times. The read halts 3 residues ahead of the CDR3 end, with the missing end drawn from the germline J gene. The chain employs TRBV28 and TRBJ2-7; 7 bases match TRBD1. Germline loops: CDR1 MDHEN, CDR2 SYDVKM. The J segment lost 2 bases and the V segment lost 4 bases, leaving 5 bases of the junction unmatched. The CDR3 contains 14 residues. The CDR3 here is CASSSPGQTYEQYF. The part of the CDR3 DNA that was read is TGTGCCAGCAGTTCTCCGGGACAGACCTACGAG.